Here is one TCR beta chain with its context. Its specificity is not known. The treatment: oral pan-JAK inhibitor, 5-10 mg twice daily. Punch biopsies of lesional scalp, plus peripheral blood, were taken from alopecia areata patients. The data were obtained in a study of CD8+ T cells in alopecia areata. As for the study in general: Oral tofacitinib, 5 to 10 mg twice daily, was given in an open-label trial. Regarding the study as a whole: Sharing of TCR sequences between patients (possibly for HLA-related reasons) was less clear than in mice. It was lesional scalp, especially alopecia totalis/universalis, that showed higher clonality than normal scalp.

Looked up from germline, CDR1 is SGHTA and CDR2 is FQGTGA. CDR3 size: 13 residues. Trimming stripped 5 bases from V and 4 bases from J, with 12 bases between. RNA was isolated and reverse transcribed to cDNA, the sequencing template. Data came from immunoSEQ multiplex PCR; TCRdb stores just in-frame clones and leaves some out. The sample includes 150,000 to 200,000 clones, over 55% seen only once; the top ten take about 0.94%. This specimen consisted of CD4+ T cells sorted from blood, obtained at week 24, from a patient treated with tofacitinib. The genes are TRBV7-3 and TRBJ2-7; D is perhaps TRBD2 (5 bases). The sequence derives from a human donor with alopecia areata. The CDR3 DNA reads TGTGCCAGCAGCCAAGCGGCGCATTACGAGCAGTACTTC. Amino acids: CASSQAAHYEQYF.